This T cell receptor beta chain was observed in a study of T cell responses to AZD1222 COVID-19 vaccine. In its sample, this clone was seen once. Its cognate antigen is unknown. Sequencing was performed with immunoSEQ multiplex PCR; in TCRdb, only in-frame clones are kept and a portion is missing. Of some 200,000 clones in the sample, approximately 90% are singletons; the top ten hold 0.95% to 1%. The study, taken as a whole, reports: The study sampled repertoires only after the peak T cell response. Close to half of spike-specific TCRs reportedly recognize unmutated variant regions.

The material sequenced was peripheral blood, taken on day 0 of AZD1222 vaccination. The sequence was collected from an adult in good health.

As DNA, the CDR3 is TGTGCTAGTGGTCCGGGGACAGGATGGACCTACGAGCAGTACTTC. It codes for CASGPGTGWTYEQYF. The V gene is TRBV12-5, the J gene TRBJ2-7; 8 bases match TRBD1. Germline CDR1 and CDR2: LGHNT and FRNRAP. The CDR3 consists of 15 residues. After removal of 5 bases from V and 2 bases from J, the junction contained 8 bases not matched to a gene.